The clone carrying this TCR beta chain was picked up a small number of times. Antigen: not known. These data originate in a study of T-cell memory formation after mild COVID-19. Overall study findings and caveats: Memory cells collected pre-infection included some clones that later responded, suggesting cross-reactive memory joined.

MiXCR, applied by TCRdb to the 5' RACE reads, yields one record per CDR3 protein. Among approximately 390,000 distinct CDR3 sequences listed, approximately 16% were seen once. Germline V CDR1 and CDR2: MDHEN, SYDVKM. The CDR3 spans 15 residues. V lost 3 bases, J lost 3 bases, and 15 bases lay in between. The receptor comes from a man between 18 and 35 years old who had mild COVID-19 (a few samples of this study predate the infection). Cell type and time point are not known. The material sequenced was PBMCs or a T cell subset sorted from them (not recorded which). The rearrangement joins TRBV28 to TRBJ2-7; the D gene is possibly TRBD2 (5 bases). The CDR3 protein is CASSLDSLALYEQYF. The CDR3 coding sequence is TGTGCCAGCAGTTTGGACTCACTGGCTCTCTACGAGCAGTACTTC.